The clone carrying this T cell receptor (beta chain) was observed once. Its target is not known. The CDR3 length is 16 residues. Germline values: CDR1 LGHNA, CDR2 YSLEER. After removal of 3 bases from V and 4 bases from J, the junction contained 6 bases not matched to a gene. These data originate in a study of shared clonotypes between healthy human individuals. Study context: Each donor had three CD4 naive, three CD4 memory, two CD8 naive and one CD8 memory plate.

The run depth of the assay was deep. The genomic DNA of each subset was split evenly across several immunoSEQ plates. The protocol was immunoSEQ multiplex PCR, while the TCRdb copy is restricted to in-frame clones and leaves out a portion. The sample holds roughly 660,000 clones, about 90% seen once. Study outcomes and limitations: Relative to their counterparts shared across all four donors, non-shared clonotypes exhibited diminished generation probabilities.

This clonotype was sampled from a man between 18 and 35 years old in good health. Some clones in this sample may be carry-over from other donors' samples. The chain recombines TRBV4-3 with TRBJ2-1; TRBD2 matches 10 bases. The sample consisted of memory CD8+ T cells from PBMCs. Noted subset: CD45RO+ cells pooled with CCR7-negative TemRA cells. This chain's CDR3 is CASSQETSGFYNEQFF. Here the CDR3 DNA reads TGCGCCAGCAGCCAGGAGACTAGCGGGTTTTACAATGAGCAGTTCTTC.